Following are 22 T cell receptor beta chains from one sample sequenced in a study of cytomegalovirus exposure and HLA in healthy donors. Primers: 60 Vbeta forward and 13 Jbeta reverse. TCRdb keeps only in-frame clones here, not all; method: immunoSEQ multiplex PCR. The sample comprises 100,000 to 150,000 clones, roughly 10% of which are singletons, and 4.5% to 5% rests with the top ten. The source material was PBMCs. The receptors derive from a woman in her late teens or twenties in good health and CMV-seropositive.

The gene calls are TRBV7-3 and TRBJ2-1; TRBD2 matches at 8 bases. This CDR3 comprises 15 residues. Germline CDR1 is SGHTA and CDR2 is FQGTGA. V lost 4 bases to trimming and J lost 8 bases; unmatched junction nucleotides: 10. The CDR3 bases are TGTGCCAGCAGCTCGAAGCGGGAGAAGAAGGATGAGCAGTTCTTC. This gives the protein CASSSKREKKDEQFF.

The rearrangement joins TRBV7-9 to TRBJ2-5, with 7 nucleotides matching TRBD2. The CDR3 loop spans 15 amino acids. V was pared by 4 bases and J by 1 base, with 6 bases of the junction left unmatched. CDR1 SEHNR and CDR2 FQNEAQ come from the germline V gene (reference sequence). The CDR3 region is CASSSTPSGQETQYF. CDR3 nucleotide sequence: TGTGCCAGCAGCTCAACCCCTAGCGGCCAAGAGACCCAGTACTTC. Full variable domain (missing parts from reference TRBV7-9 and TRBJ2-5): DTGVSQNPRHKITKRGQNVTFRCDPISEHNRLYWYRQTLGQGPEFLTYFQNEAQLEKSRLLSDRFSAERPKGSFSTLEIQRTEQGDSAMYLCASSSTPSGQETQYFGPGTRLLVL.

This clone was observed a handful of times. The chain carries TRBV15 and TRBJ2-1; TRBD1 aligns across 7 bases. V lost 2 bases to trimming and J lost 1 base; unmatched junction nucleotides: 2. The CDR3 extends over 15 amino acids. CDR1 is LNHNV, CDR2 YYDKDF, per germline (reference sequence). CDR3 bases: TGTGCCACCAGCAGACCCAGGGGGTCCTACAATGAGCAGTTCTTC. Encoded protein: CATSRPRGSYNEQFF.

A few counts support this clone. V usage is TRBV10-2 and J usage is TRBJ2-1; 8 positions match TRBD1. CDR1 and CDR2 from the germline V gene are WSHSY and SAAADI. The V and J ends lost 7 bases and 3 bases, in that order; junction bases with no gene match: 2. The CDR3 has 13 residues. CDR3 bases: TGCGCCAGCACAGGGGGCTTCTACAATGAGCAGTTCTTC. It is translated as CASTGGFYNEQFF.

This clone showed up just a few times. The chain is built from TRBV28 and TRBJ1-1; D gene unclear. This CDR3 region has 14 residues. Trimming took 6 bases from V and 4 from J, leaving 15 bases between them. Looked up from germline, CDR1 is MDHEN and CDR2 is SYDVKM. The CDR3 spells CASRDPGMGTEAFF. CDR3 nucleotides: TGTGCCAGCAGAGACCCGGGGATGGGCACTGAAGCTTTCTTT.

The J gene is TRBJ1-1, the V gene TRBV30; 9 nucleotides align to TRBD1. The junction had 7 bases not matched to a gene; V was cut back by 2 bases and J by 3 bases. The CDR3 contains 15 residues. Germline V CDR1 and CDR2: GTSNPN, SVGIG (reference sequence). The CDR3 spells CAWSTRDREYTEAFF. CDR3 bases: TGTGCCTGGAGTACCCGGGACAGGGAGTACACTGAAGCTTTCTTT.

This clone was observed a handful of times. The rearrangement links TRBV30 to TRBJ1-6, with TRBD1 matching 7 bases. The CDR3 runs 14 residues. CDR1 is GTSNPN, CDR2 SVGIG, per germline (reference sequence). Trimming took 2 bases from V and 13 from J; bases not matched to a gene: 11. The CDR3 protein is CAWSRTGQRVPLHF. The CDR3 nucleotides are TGTGCCTGGAGTCGGACAGGTCAGAGGGTGCCCCTCCACTTT.

The chain uses TRBV9 and TRBJ2-7; TRBD2 matches at 11 bases. This CDR3 region has 15 residues. The germline V gene encodes CDR1 SGDLS and CDR2 YYNGEE. The J segment lost 4 bases and the V segment lost 1 base, leaving 4 bases of the junction unmatched. The CDR3 sequence is CASSVSGTSGYEQYF. The CDR3 coding sequence is TGTGCCAGCAGCGTATCCGGGACTAGCGGATACGAGCAGTACTTC.

This chain connects TRBV9 to TRBJ2-2, with TRBD2 as a possible D gene (6 bases). The length of the CDR3 is 15 residues. Per germline, CDR1 SGDLS and CDR2 YYNGEE. V was trimmed by 0 bases and J by 5 bases, leaving 11 bases between them. The CDR3, as DNA: TGTGCCAGCAGCGTAGGCCCGGCGGGAACCGGGGAGCTGTTTTTT. Protein: CASSVGPAGTGELFF.

This clone was observed a few times. This sequence joins TRBV28 and TRBJ1-3; D call uncertain. Trimming pared 2 bases from V and 8 bases from J, leaving 13 bases between. Per the germline V gene, CDR1 is MDHEN and CDR2 is SYDVKM. The CDR3 is 14 residues long. The DNA for the CDR3 is TGTGCCAGCAGTTTACCCACGGTAGGAGACACCATATATTTT. The encoded protein is CASSLPTVGDTIYF.

The rearrangement links TRBV11-3 to TRBJ1-2; 8 nucleotides line up with TRBD1. V trimming: 7 bases; J trimming: 6 bases; junction bases outside the gene matches: 4. The CDR3 covers 12 residues. The germline V gene encodes CDR1 SGHNT and CDR2 YENEEA. CDR3 sequence reads: CASIRGRDGYTF. For the CDR3, the DNA is TGTGCCAGCATCAGGGGGCGCGATGGCTACACCTTC.

CDR3 sequence reads: CASRLSQPQHF. The CDR3, as DNA: TGTGCCAGCAGACTTAGTCAGCCCCAGCATTTT. The chain employs TRBV2 and TRBJ1-5, with D unclear. The CDR3 is 11 amino acids. Germline CDR1 and CDR2: SNHLY and FYNNEI. Trimming took 6 bases from V and 6 from J, leaving 6 bases between them. Combining the CDR3 with reference TRBV2 and TRBJ1-5 gives the whole variable domain EPEVTQTPSHQVTQMGQEVILRCVPISNHLYFYWYRQILGQKVEFLVSFYNNEISEKSEIFDDQFSVERPDGSNFTLKIRSTKLEDSAMYFCASRLSQPQHFGDGTRLSIL.

In this sample, this clone turned up a few times. V and J are TRBV7-9 and TRBJ1-3; 12 nucleotides line up with TRBD1. Germline lookup yields CDR1 SEHNR and CDR2 FQNEAQ (reference sequence). The CDR3 runs to 16 residues. With 2 bases clipped from V and 8 bases from J, the junction kept 7 bases outside the gene matches. The CDR3 DNA follows: TGTGCCAGCAGCTTAAGCCGGGACAGGGGGCGAGACACCATATATTTT. As protein: CASSLSRDRGRDTIYF.

This clone has just a few counts. CDR3 DNA: TGCGCCAGCAGCCAAGTCTTCGGTGGAGGGGAACCCTACGAGCAGTACTTC. It specifies CASSQVFGGGEPYEQYF. The chain couples TRBV4-1 to TRBJ2-7; D may be TRBD2 (6 bases). The V end was cut by 1 base, the J end by 2 bases, with 18 bases between. The CDR3 has 17 residues. In germline, CDR1 is MGHRA, CDR2 YSYEKL.

This clone showed up just a few times. This sequence joins TRBV25-1 and TRBJ2-6, with 9 bases identical to TRBD2. The CDR3 contains 18 residues. With 7 bases clipped from V and 0 bases from J, the junction kept 10 bases outside the gene matches. Per germline, CDR1 MGHDK and CDR2 SYGVNS. The CDR3 is CASTETSGISSGANVLTF. CDR3 sequence (DNA): TGTGCCAGCACGGAGACTAGCGGAATCAGCTCTGGGGCCAACGTCCTGACTTTC.

This clone was counted between two and nine times. This chain connects TRBV4-1 to TRBJ2-1; D is undetermined. This CDR3 is built from 17 residues. Germline V gives CDR1 MGHRA, CDR2 YSYEKL. Trimming removed 0 bases at V and 0 bases at J, with 12 bases between. In nucleotides, the CDR3 is TGCGCCAGCAGCCAAGATCGAATCCGGAGCTCCTACAATGAGCAGTTCTTC. Protein sequence: CASSQDRIRSSYNEQFF.

This clone was seen more than once but under ten times. The chain couples TRBV21-1 to TRBJ2-3; TRBD2 is the table's D call and was not checked against the DNA. TRBV21-1 is noted as a pseudogene. The CDR3 has 16 amino acids. CDR3 nucleotides: TGTGCCAGCAGCAAAAATAGCGGGAGTAGATCAGATACGCAGTATTTT. Amino acid sequence: CASSKNSGSRSDTQYF.

This clone was seen a few times. The genes are TRBV4-1 and TRBJ2-1; D unresolved. Germline V gene sequence: CDR1 MGHRA, CDR2 YSYEKL. V lost 1 base, J lost 8 bases, and 12 bases lay in between. This CDR3 is built from 14 residues. The CDR3 here is CASSQGFYLDEQFF. The CDR3 DNA reads TGCGCCAGCAGCCAAGGTTTCTATTTGGATGAGCAGTTCTTC.

This clone was picked up a small number of times. The chain has TRBV6-6 and TRBJ2-7; possible D gene TRBD2, 5 bases. Germline CDR1 is MNHNY and CDR2 is SVGAGI (reference sequence). The CDR3 contains 13 residues. V lost 0 bases to trimming and J lost 12 bases, with 15 bases between them. The CDR3 is CASSYSFRASLYF. In nucleotides, the CDR3 is TGTGCCAGCAGTTACTCGTTTCGGGCTAGCCTGTACTTC.

The table lists this clone with a few counts. This rearrangement joins TRBV7-3 to TRBJ2-1, with unresolved D. The CDR3 extends over 15 amino acids. From germline, CDR1 is SGHTA and CDR2 FQGTGA. Trimming took 5 bases from V and 3 from J, leaving 14 bases between them. The CDR3 region is CASSPSPGLYNEQFF. CDR3 coding DNA: TGTGCCAGCAGCCCCAGTCCGGGTCTCTACAATGAGCAGTTCTTC.

This clone showed up just a few times. The chain uses TRBV4-1 and TRBJ1-2, with D maybe TRBD1 (5 bases). The germline V gene encodes CDR1 MGHRA and CDR2 YSYEKL. The CDR3 totals 13 residues. Trimming removed 0 bases at V and 10 bases at J, with 12 bases between. CDR3 in DNA: TGCGCCAGCAGCCAAGATAGGGGCCCCTCCTACACCTTC. This codes for CASSQDRGPSYTF.

The table lists this clone with a few counts. This chain uses TRBV7-8 with TRBJ2-7; TRBD2 aligns across 7 bases. After removal of 0 bases from V and 4 bases from J, the junction contained 0 bases not matched to a gene. The CDR3 covers 13 residues. From germline, CDR1 is SGHVS and CDR2 FQNEAQ. The CDR3 spells CASSLAGLYEQYF. The DNA of the CDR3 is TGTGCCAGCAGCTTAGCGGGACTATACGAGCAGTACTTC.